The T cell receptor (beta chain) under discussion was sequenced for a study of blood T cell repertoires in COVID-19. About the research overall: There were acute and convalescent COVID-19 samples, and they came from the United States, Italy and Spain. Nucleic acid was either cDNA or gDNA, and it came from T cells, B-cell-depleted T cells, or PBMCs.

Original processing notes: Reference gene primer amplification gave nucleated cell count estimates. The method was immunoSEQ multiplex PCR; TCRdb's version includes in-frame clones alone and lacks a portion of them. That table is the source of V, J and clone size, and D and trimming were worked out from the DNA. Here the sample spans about 250,000 clones, around 85% being singletons. The sequence came from a middle-aged man with active or convalescent COVID-19. Material for sequencing was peripheral blood.

CDR3 sequence (DNA): TGTGCCAGCAGCCCCGGGGCGGGAGGCCCCTACAATGAGCAGTTCTTC. Its translation is CASSPGAGGPYNEQFF. The chain carries TRBV5-4 and TRBJ2-1; the match to TRBD2 covers 8 bases. With V trimmed by 4 bases and J by 2 bases, 8 bases remained unmatched. CDR3 size: 16 residues. Per the germline V gene, CDR1 is SGHNT and CDR2 is YYREEE (reference sequence).